This passage covers 16 T cell receptor beta chains from one sample sequenced in a study of shared clonotypes between healthy human individuals. Here immunoSEQ multiplex PCR was the method, and the copy in TCRdb shows in-frame clones only, minus some. The sample consists of about 510,000 clones, 95% to 97% of them appearing once. The material sequenced was naive CD4+ T cells sorted from blood. Stated subset: CD45RA+ positively selected. These TCRs come from a woman aged 25-40 years in good health.

The chain couples TRBV6-5 to TRBJ1-1; 7 bases line up with TRBD1. V lost 4 bases and J lost 1; bases outside the gene matches: 3. Germline values: CDR1 MNHEY, CDR2 SVGAGI. CDR3 length equals 14 residues. CDR3: CASSWGTANTEAFF. Written as DNA, the CDR3 is TGTGCCAGCAGTTGGGGGACAGCGAACACTGAAGCTTTCTTT.

The chain links TRBV6-4 to TRBJ2-3; the match to TRBD2 covers 10 bases. Germline V gene lookup returns CDR1 MRHNA and CDR2 SNTAGT. CDR3 length equals 15 residues. V lost 2 bases to trimming and J lost 5 bases; unmatched junction nucleotides: 4. CDR3 region: CASSDRSSGRDTQYF. DNA for the CDR3: TGTGCCAGCAGTGACAGGTCTAGCGGGAGAGATACGCAGTATTTT.

The V and J genes are TRBV7-2 and TRBJ2-7; 12 positions match TRBD2. The germline gives CDR1 SGHTA, CDR2 FQGNSA. The CDR3 runs 16 residues. Unmatched junction bases numbered 7, after V lost 5 bases and J lost 2 bases. CDR3 in amino acids: CASSPRLAGDPYEQYF. In DNA, the CDR3 is TGTGCCAGCAGCCCCCGACTAGCGGGAGATCCCTACGAGCAGTACTTC.

This chain connects TRBV6-1 to TRBJ1-5, with D possibly matching TRBD1 (5 bases). There are 15 residues in the CDR3. Germline assignment: CDR1 MNHNS and CDR2 SASEGT. Trimming stripped 2 bases from V and 6 bases from J, with 14 bases between. The CDR3 region is CASSESAPGLQPQHF. The DNA for the CDR3 is TGTGCCAGCAGTGAATCAGCTCCGGGGCTTCAGCCCCAGCATTTT.

The J gene is TRBJ2-7, the V gene TRBV5-1, with 11 positions matching TRBD2. The CDR3 is 14 amino acids. Germline loops: CDR1 SGHRS, CDR2 YFSETQ. J gave up 3 bases and V 7 bases, and 6 bases lay outside the gene matches. CDR3: CASRTGTSGYEQYF. CDR3 nucleotides: TGCGCCAGCCGAACCGGGACTAGCGGCTACGAGCAGTACTTC. The full variable domain, completed using reference TRBV5-1 and TRBJ2-7, is KAGVTQTPRYLIKTRGQQVTLSCSPISGHRSVSWYQQTPGQGLQFLFEYFSETQRNKGNFPGRFSGRQFSNSRSEMNVSTLELGDSALYLCASRTGTSGYEQYFGPGTRLTVT.

This clone was counted a single time. The rearrangement uses TRBV5-1 and TRBJ1-1; 9 bases line up with TRBD1. CDR1 SGHRS and CDR2 YFSETQ come from the germline V gene. The CDR3 length is 15 residues. Trimming cost V 4 bases and J 4 bases; bases outside gene matches: 8. CDR3 loop: CASSRRDRVVTEAFF. CDR3 sequence (DNA): TGCGCCAGCAGCAGGCGGGACAGGGTGGTCACTGAAGCTTTCTTT.

The chain carries TRBV27 and TRBJ1-3, with TRBD1 matching over 7 bases. Trimming at V came to 5 bases and at J to 2 bases, leaving 15 bases not matched to a gene. The CDR3 extends over 18 amino acids. Germline CDR1 reads MNHEY; CDR2 reads SMNVEV (reference sequence). The CDR3 DNA reads as TGTGCCAGCAGTCGAATACAGGGGAGTCAAGGCACTGGAAACACCATATATTTT. As protein: CASSRIQGSQGTGNTIYF.

This sequence joins TRBV19 and TRBJ1-5; D might be TRBD1 (6 bases). With 5 bases removed from V and 6 bases from J, the gap between germline ends came to 17 bases. CDR3 length equals 15 residues. CDR1 is LNHDA and CDR2 is SQIVND in the germline V gene (reference sequence). This CDR3 is CASSFRQAARQPQHF. The DNA for the CDR3 is TGTGCCAGTAGTTTTCGACAGGCCGCCCGTCAGCCCCAGCATTTT.

The chain couples TRBV5-4 to TRBJ1-3; TRBD1 matches 10 bases. Germline V lookup: CDR1 SGHNT, CDR2 YYREEE (reference sequence). With 3 bases clipped from V and 6 bases from J, the junction kept 6 bases outside the gene matches. This CDR3 contains 15 residues. The CDR3 reads CASSSTGTGVNTIYF. For the CDR3, the DNA is TGTGCCAGCAGCTCGACCGGGACAGGGGTAAACACCATATATTTT.

The chain uses TRBV11-2 and TRBJ2-7, with a tentative D call TRBD2 (6 bases). The V end was cut by 5 bases, the J end by 4 bases, with 18 bases between. The CDR3 consists of 15 residues. Germline lookup yields CDR1 SGHAT and CDR2 FQNNGV. The CDR3 reads CASSPRPGTPYEQYF. The DNA for the CDR3 is TGTGCCAGCAGCCCGCGTCCCGGGACTCCTTACGAGCAGTACTTC. Looking up the rest from reference TRBV11-2 and TRBJ2-7 gives the full variable domain: EAGVAQSPRYKIIEKRQSVAFWCNPISGHATLYWYQQILGQGPKLLIQFQNNGVVDDSQLPKDRFSAERLKGVDSTLKIQPAKLEDSAVYLCASSPRPGTPYEQYFGPGTRLTVT.

V usage is TRBV19 and J usage is TRBJ1-3; D is unclear. This CDR3 comprises 13 residues. V was trimmed by 4 bases and J by 0 bases, leaving 4 bases between them. Per the germline V gene, CDR1 is LNHDA and CDR2 is SQIVND (reference sequence). This CDR3 is CASSRFSGNTIYF. CDR3 in DNA: TGTGCCAGTAGTAGGTTCTCTGGAAACACCATATATTTT.

The CDR3 region has the DNA TGTGCCAGCAGCAAAGGGACGGTTGAGCAGTACTTC. It encodes CASSKGTVEQYF. This chain links TRBV21-1 with TRBJ2-7. TRBV21-1 is noted as a pseudogene. CDR3 length: 12 residues.

V usage is TRBV14 and J usage is TRBJ1-5; D remains unclear. With 1 base removed from V and 9 bases from J, the gap between germline ends came to 10 bases. The CDR3 extends over 13 amino acids. Germline CDR1 and CDR2: SGHDN and FVKESK. This CDR3 reads CASSQAPSGPQHF. As DNA, the CDR3 is TGTGCCAGCAGCCAAGCACCGTCGGGGCCCCAGCATTTT.

This chain links TRBV7-2 with TRBJ2-2, with D unresolved. CDR1 SGHTA and CDR2 FQGNSA come from the germline V gene. CDR3 length equals 12 residues. The V gene lost 6 bases and the J gene lost 5 bases, with 7 bases spanning the gap. CDR3 protein: CASSSHTGELFF. CDR3 coding DNA: TGTGCCAGCAGTTCCCATACCGGGGAGCTGTTTTTT.

This chain connects TRBV6-5 to TRBJ1-1; a weak D match, TRBD1 (5 bases). The CDR3 runs 12 residues. The V and J ends lost 4 bases and 8 bases respectively, with 11 bases between them. CDR1 and CDR2 (germline): MNHEY, SVGAGI. The CDR3 is CASSSLDREAFF. As DNA, the CDR3 is TGTGCCAGCAGTTCCCTTGACAGAGAAGCTTTCTTT.

This rearrangement joins TRBV28 to TRBJ1-3; 9 positions match TRBD1. CDR1 MDHEN and CDR2 SYDVKM come from the germline V gene. Losses at the gene ends were 3 bases for V and 8 bases for J; bases not matched to a gene: 11. The CDR3 is 16 residues long. The CDR3 sequence: CASSFVGQGNGDTIYF. For the CDR3, the DNA is TGTGCCAGCAGTTTCGTAGGACAGGGGAATGGGGACACCATATATTTT.